These T cell receptor beta chains were read from a single sample in a study of response to subunit inactivated influenza vaccine. TCRdb processed the RT-PCR reads anew with MiXCR; each CDR3 protein has one entry. The profile shows about 520,000 distinct CDR3 sequences, under 8.5% of them singletons. This specimen consisted of PBMCs from blood, obtained 23 to 25 months after vaccination. These receptor sequences come from a man between 50 and 75 years old who received an inactivated influenza vaccine. CDR3s include the opening cysteine and the closing phenylalanine or tryptophan. A D gene is named only where the DNA matches it firmly. Rows give clone size only sometimes, using once, few, many, or a class for an expanded clone.

cdr3_aa	cdr3_nt	cdr3_length	v_call	j_call	clone_size	d_call
CSARVPAGGRNEQFF	TGCAGTGCTAGAGTCCCAGCGGGAGGGAGGAATGAGCAGTTCTTC	15	TRBV20-1	TRBJ2-1	few	TRBD2
CATSDLTSGSLTRGELFF	TGTGCCACCAGTGATTTGACTTCCGGGAGCTTGACAAGGGGGGAGCTGTTTTTT	18	TRBV24-1	TRBJ2-2	many	NA
CASTGGSYEQYF	TGTGCCAGCACCGGGGGCTCCTACGAGCAGTACTTC	12	TRBV5-6	TRBJ2-7	many	NA
CASSLAAGGPPLHTGELFF	TGTGCCAGCAGCTTAGCAGCCGGGGGGCCCCCACTCCACACCGGGGAGCTGTTTTTT	19	TRBV11-1	TRBJ2-2	many	NA
CAISDNYEQYF	TGTGCCATCAGTGACAACTACGAGCAGTACTTC	11	TRBV10-3	TRBJ2-7	many	NA
CASSSVAVRYYNEQFF	TGTGCCAGCAGCTCGGTAGCGGTGCGATACTACAATGAGCAGTTCTTC	16	TRBV7-2	TRBJ2-1	NA	NA
CASRWIAQETQYF	TGTGCCAGCAGGTGGATAGCGCAAGAGACCCAGTACTTC	13	TRBV7-9	TRBJ2-5	few	NA
CASNFSGRSAKNIQYF	TGTGCCAGCAACTTTAGCGGGAGGTCGGCCAAAAACATTCAGTACTTC	16	TRBV28	TRBJ2-4	many	TRBD2
CSARKQTNEKLFF	TGCAGTGCCAGAAAACAGACTAATGAAAAACTGTTTTTT	13	TRBV20-1	TRBJ1-4	few	NA
CASSQDPRLSSYEQYF	TGTGCCAGCAGCCAAGATCCCAGACTTTCCTCCTACGAGCAGTACTTC	16	TRBV3-1	TRBJ2-7	many	NA
CASSLDGGGLYEQYF	TGTGCCAGCAGCTTAGACGGGGGGGGGTTGTACGAGCAGTACTTC	15	TRBV7-2	TRBJ2-7	few	TRBD2
CASSQDLGTSGSYLRDTQYF	TGCGCCAGCAGCCAAGATTTGGGGACTAGCGGGAGTTACCTCAGAGATACGCAGTATTTT	20	TRBV4-3	TRBJ2-3	few	TRBD2
CASSDIIWDRSTDTQYF	TGTGCCAGCAGTGACATAATATGGGACCGTTCCACAGATACGCAGTATTTT	17	TRBV2	TRBJ2-3	many	NA
CASSLTGFNTEAFF	TGTGCCAGCAGCCTGACAGGGTTCAACACTGAAGCTTTCTTT	14	TRBV5-8	TRBJ1-1	many	TRBD1
CASSPGTDQETQYF	TGTGCCAGCAGTCCCGGGACAGATCAAGAGACCCAGTACTTC	14	TRBV12-3/TRBV12-4	TRBJ2-5	many	TRBD1
CASRAQGAREKLFF	TGTGCCAGCAGAGCCCAGGGGGCGCGAGAAAAACTGTTTTTT	14	TRBV9	TRBJ1-4	few	TRBD1
CSARLAGMDTQYF	TGCAGCGCTCGACTAGCCGGGATGGATACGCAGTATTTT	13	TRBV29-1	TRBJ2-3	NA	TRBD2
CASSLRASGKTYEQYF	TGTGCCAGCAGCTTAAGGGCTAGCGGGAAAACCTACGAGCAGTACTTC	16	TRBV7-2	TRBJ2-7	many	TRBD2
CASSSSGYFGYTF	TGCGCCAGCAGCTCATCGGGATATTTTGGCTACACCTTC	13	TRBV5-1	TRBJ1-2	NA	NA
CASRSRYMSGVSYNEQFF	TGCGCCAGCCGCTCGAGATATATGTCAGGGGTCTCCTACAATGAGCAGTTCTTC	18	TRBV5-1	TRBJ2-1	many	NA
CSVVVATSQYF	TGCAGCGTTGTAGTGGCAACGTCGCAGTATTTT	11	TRBV29-1	TRBJ2-3	few	NA
CASSPSPRPTSGRVTDTQYF	TGTGCCAGCAGCCCCTCCCCGCGGCCGACTAGCGGGAGGGTCACAGATACGCAGTATTTT	20	TRBV11-2	TRBJ2-3	many	TRBD2
CASSQQLAGGQETQYF	TGCGCCAGCAGCCAACAGCTAGCGGGGGGACAAGAGACCCAGTACTTC	16	TRBV4-3	TRBJ2-5	few	TRBD2
CSARDKRLAKNIQYF	TGCAGTGCTAGAGATAAGCGGCTAGCCAAAAACATTCAGTACTTC	15	TRBV20-1	TRBJ2-4	NA	NA
CASSIHRGNTEAFF	TGTGCCAGCAGCATACACAGGGGGAACACTGAAGCTTTCTTT	14	TRBV7-9	TRBJ1-1	few	TRBD1
CASSRRRLAVDEQYF	TGTGCCAGCAGCCGCAGGAGACTAGCCGTGGACGAGCAGTACTTC	15	TRBV7-8	TRBJ2-7	NA	TRBD2
CASSLETSGRSYNEQFF	TGTGCCAGCAGCTTAGAGACTAGCGGGAGGTCCTACAATGAGCAGTTCTTC	17	TRBV11-3	TRBJ2-1	many	TRBD2
CASAELSPPAGKQFF	TGTGCCAGCGCCGAACTTTCCCCACCAGCTGGGAAGCAGTTCTTC	15	TRBV12-3/TRBV12-4	TRBJ2-1	many	NA